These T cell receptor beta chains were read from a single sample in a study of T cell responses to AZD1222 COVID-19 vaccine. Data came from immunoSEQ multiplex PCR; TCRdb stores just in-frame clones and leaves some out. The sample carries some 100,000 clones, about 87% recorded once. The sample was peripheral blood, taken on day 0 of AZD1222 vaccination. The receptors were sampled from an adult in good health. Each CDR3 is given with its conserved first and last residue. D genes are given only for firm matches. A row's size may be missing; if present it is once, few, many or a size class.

cdr3_aa: CASSEGQGLGYEQYF
cdr3_nt: TGCGCCAGCAGTGAGGGACAGGGGCTGGGGTACGAGCAGTACTTC
j_call: TRBJ2-7
d_call: TRBD1
clone_size: NA
v_call: TRBV10-1

cdr3_aa: CASSLVGGVGGNTIYF
cdr3_nt: TGTGCCAGCAGCTTAGTAGGAGGGGTCGGTGGAAACACCATATATTTT
j_call: TRBJ1-3
d_call: NA
clone_size: NA
v_call: TRBV11-2

cdr3_aa: CASSPPAVQETQYF
cdr3_nt: TGTGCCAGCAGCCCACCAGCGGTCCAAGAGACCCAGTACTTC
j_call: TRBJ2-5
d_call: NA
clone_size: NA
v_call: TRBV11-2

cdr3_aa: CASSIQGATGELFF
cdr3_nt: TGTGCCAGTAGTATCCAGGGGGCTACCGGGGAGCTGTTTTTT
j_call: TRBJ2-2
d_call: TRBD1
clone_size: NA
v_call: TRBV19

cdr3_aa: CASSFPVISGSPLHF
cdr3_nt: TGTGCCAGCAGTTTCCCGGTCATCTCGGGTTCACCCCTCCACTTT
j_call: TRBJ1-6
d_call: NA
clone_size: NA
v_call: TRBV28

cdr3_aa: CASSPTGAHYEQYF
cdr3_nt: TGTGCCAGCAGCCCCACCGGGGCCCACTACGAGCAGTACTTC
j_call: TRBJ2-7
d_call: NA
clone_size: NA
v_call: TRBV7-9

cdr3_aa: CASRYGRQGLYEQYF
cdr3_nt: TGTGCCAGCAGGTACGGACGGCAGGGTCTCTACGAGCAGTACTTC
j_call: TRBJ2-7
d_call: NA
clone_size: NA
v_call: TRBV6-5

cdr3_aa: CASSLDQGTSNEQFF
cdr3_nt: TGTGCCAGCAGCTTAGATCAGGGTACTAGCAATGAGCAGTTCTTC
j_call: TRBJ2-1
d_call: NA
clone_size: NA
v_call: TRBV11-2

cdr3_aa: CASSQDTAGGTDTQYF
cdr3_nt: TGCGCCAGCAGCCAAGATACAGCGGGGGGCACAGATACGCAGTATTTT
j_call: TRBJ2-3
d_call: TRBD2
clone_size: once
v_call: TRBV4-3

cdr3_aa: CASSRDRGDNEQFF
cdr3_nt: TGTGCCAGCAGCCGGGACAGGGGGGACAATGAGCAGTTCTTC
j_call: TRBJ2-1
d_call: TRBD1
clone_size: NA
v_call: TRBV3-1/TRBV3-2

cdr3_aa: CASSYSELAVYNEQFF
cdr3_nt: TGTGCCAGCAGTTACTCGGAACTAGCGGTATACAATGAGCAGTTCTTC
j_call: TRBJ2-1
d_call: TRBD2
clone_size: once
v_call: TRBV6-2/TRBV6-3

cdr3_aa: CASSQDPSLKRGGNEKLFF
cdr3_nt: TGCGCCAGCAGCCAAGATCCATCATTAAAAAGGGGGGGGAATGAAAAACTGTTTTTT
j_call: TRBJ1-4
d_call: NA
clone_size: NA
v_call: TRBV4-1

cdr3_aa: CASSFRDGGGEQFF
cdr3_nt: TGTGCCAGCAGCTTTCGGGATGGCGGGGGTGAGCAGTTCTTC
j_call: TRBJ2-1
d_call: TRBD2
clone_size: NA
v_call: TRBV7-2

cdr3_aa: CASRFVAGACNEQFF
cdr3_nt: TGTGCAAGTCGCTTTGTAGCGGGAGCGTGCAATGAGCAGTTCTTC
j_call: TRBJ2-1
d_call: NA
clone_size: NA
v_call: TRBV12-2

cdr3_aa: CASSVPGVSPLHF
cdr3_nt: TGTGCCAGCAGCGTGCCAGGGGTCTCACCCCTCCACTTT
j_call: TRBJ1-6
d_call: NA
clone_size: NA
v_call: TRBV5-4

cdr3_aa: CATSELGDTLHF
cdr3_nt: TGTGCCACCAGTGAACTGGGGGACACCCTCCACTTT
j_call: TRBJ1-6
d_call: NA
clone_size: NA
v_call: TRBV24-1

cdr3_aa: CASSGGRFTEAFF
cdr3_nt: TGTGCCAGCAGTGGGGGCCGATTCACTGAAGCTTTCTTT
j_call: TRBJ1-1
d_call: NA
clone_size: NA
v_call: TRBV6-6

cdr3_aa: CASSDRQGADTQYF
cdr3_nt: TGTGCCAGCAGTGATCGGCAAGGGGCAGATACGCAGTATTTT
j_call: TRBJ2-3
d_call: NA
clone_size: NA
v_call: TRBV2

cdr3_aa: CAWSVGATYEQYF
cdr3_nt: TGTGCCTGGAGTGTGGGGGCCACCTACGAGCAGTACTTC
j_call: TRBJ2-7
d_call: NA
clone_size: NA
v_call: TRBV30

cdr3_aa: CASSQDQGDGNQPQHF
cdr3_nt: TGTGCCAGCAGCCAAGATCAAGGGGACGGCAATCAGCCCCAGCATTTT
j_call: TRBJ1-5
d_call: NA
clone_size: NA
v_call: TRBV4-2

cdr3_aa: CASSIMGRNTEAFF
cdr3_nt: TGTGCCAGTAGTATAATGGGCCGAAACACTGAAGCTTTCTTT
j_call: TRBJ1-1
d_call: NA
clone_size: NA
v_call: TRBV19

cdr3_aa: CASSNRLAGLGYNEQFF
cdr3_nt: TGTGCCAGCAGCAACCGTCTAGCGGGATTGGGGTACAATGAGCAGTTCTTC
j_call: TRBJ2-1
d_call: TRBD2
clone_size: NA
v_call: TRBV9

cdr3_aa: CASGPRTGPNSPLHF
cdr3_nt: TGTGCCAGCGGACCTCGGACAGGGCCTAATTCACCCCTCCACTTT
j_call: TRBJ1-6
d_call: TRBD1
clone_size: few
v_call: TRBV27

cdr3_aa: CASSFGPGDEKLFF
cdr3_nt: TGCGCCAGCAGCTTTGGTCCTGGGGATGAAAAACTGTTTTTT
j_call: TRBJ1-4
d_call: NA
clone_size: NA
v_call: TRBV5-1

cdr3_aa: CASSLGGRGDEQFF
cdr3_nt: TGTGCCAGCAGCTTGGGCGGGAGAGGCGATGAGCAGTTCTTC
j_call: TRBJ2-1
d_call: TRBD2
clone_size: NA
v_call: TRBV5-6

cdr3_aa: CASSLEQPLVAFF
cdr3_nt: TGTGCCAGCAGCTTGGAACAGCCTTTAGTGGCTTTCTTT
j_call: TRBJ1-1
d_call: NA
clone_size: NA
v_call: TRBV5-8

cdr3_aa: CSVEGGRSSVVEQYF
cdr3_nt: TGCAGCGTTGAAGGAGGACGGAGTTCTGTAGTAGAGCAGTACTTC
j_call: TRBJ2-7
d_call: NA
clone_size: NA
v_call: TRBV29-1

cdr3_aa: CASSLAPGQLNYGYTF
cdr3_nt: TGTGCCAGCAGTCTAGCCCCGGGACAGCTTAACTATGGCTACACCTTC
j_call: TRBJ1-2
d_call: TRBD1
clone_size: once
v_call: TRBV7-2

cdr3_aa: CASSPRQGAKRGKLFF
cdr3_nt: TGTGCCAGTAGTCCTCGGCAGGGGGCCAAAAGAGGAAAACTGTTTTTT
j_call: TRBJ1-4
d_call: TRBD1
clone_size: NA
v_call: TRBV19

cdr3_aa: CASSGDRGYEQYF
cdr3_nt: TGTGCCAGCAGTGGTGACAGGGGGTACGAGCAGTACTTC
j_call: TRBJ2-7
d_call: TRBD1
clone_size: NA
v_call: TRBV6-2/TRBV6-3

cdr3_aa: CASSSGEEGGYTF
cdr3_nt: TGTGCCAGCAGTTCCGGGGAAGAAGGTGGCTACACCTTC
j_call: TRBJ1-2
d_call: NA
clone_size: NA
v_call: TRBV6-5

cdr3_aa: CASSQNVALSTDTQYF
cdr3_nt: TGCGCCAGCAGCCAGAACGTAGCGTTAAGCACAGATACGCAGTATTTT
j_call: TRBJ2-3
d_call: NA
clone_size: NA
v_call: TRBV4-3

cdr3_aa: CASSTIQLSNYGYTF
cdr3_nt: TGTGCCAGCAGTACAATCCAACTTTCTAACTATGGCTACACCTTC
j_call: TRBJ1-2
d_call: NA
clone_size: NA
v_call: TRBV28

cdr3_aa: CATSDWGWNAQETQYF
cdr3_nt: TGTGCCACCAGTGATTGGGGCTGGAACGCCCAAGAGACCCAGTACTTC
j_call: TRBJ2-5
d_call: NA
clone_size: NA
v_call: TRBV24-1

cdr3_aa: CASSLEAGITGELFF
cdr3_nt: TGTGCCAGCAGTTTGGAGGCCGGGATCACCGGGGAGCTGTTTTTT
j_call: TRBJ2-2
d_call: NA
clone_size: NA
v_call: TRBV28

cdr3_aa: CASSYAREEFTDTQYF
cdr3_nt: TGTGCCAGCAGTTACGCCCGGGAAGAGTTCACAGATACGCAGTATTTT
j_call: TRBJ2-3
d_call: NA
clone_size: NA
v_call: TRBV6-2/TRBV6-3

cdr3_aa: CASSIVAGDGYTF
cdr3_nt: TGTGCCAGTAGTATAGTGGCAGGGGATGGCTACACCTTC
j_call: TRBJ1-2
d_call: NA
clone_size: NA
v_call: TRBV19

cdr3_aa: CASSRSKTGVDEKLFF
cdr3_nt: TGTGCCAGCAGCCGATCCAAGACAGGGGTTGACGAAAAACTGTTTTTT
j_call: TRBJ1-4
d_call: TRBD1
clone_size: NA
v_call: TRBV5-4

cdr3_aa: CASSPQYYGYTF
cdr3_nt: TGTGCCAGTAGTCCACAGTACTATGGCTACACCTTC
j_call: TRBJ1-2
d_call: NA
clone_size: NA
v_call: TRBV19

cdr3_aa: CASSLAGASYSLETQYF
cdr3_nt: TGTGCCAGCAGTTTAGCGGGAGCCTCTTATTCGTTGGAGACCCAGTACTTC
j_call: TRBJ2-5
d_call: TRBD2
clone_size: once
v_call: TRBV27

cdr3_aa: CASSAGEGQPQHF
cdr3_nt: TGTGCCAGCAGCGCAGGGGAGGGTCAGCCCCAGCATTTT
j_call: TRBJ1-5
d_call: NA
clone_size: NA
v_call: TRBV9

cdr3_aa: CASRGPGSEKLFF
cdr3_nt: TGTGCCAGCAGGGGACCGGGTAGTGAAAAACTGTTTTTT
j_call: TRBJ1-4
d_call: NA
clone_size: NA
v_call: TRBV5-4

cdr3_aa: CASSFDRAMNTEAFF
cdr3_nt: TGCGCCAGCAGCTTCGACAGGGCTATGAACACTGAAGCTTTCTTT
j_call: TRBJ1-1
d_call: TRBD1
clone_size: NA
v_call: TRBV5-1

cdr3_aa: CSVPTHGGVDTEAFF
cdr3_nt: TGCAGCGTTCCGACGCACGGGGGCGTGGACACTGAAGCTTTCTTT
j_call: TRBJ1-1
d_call: NA
clone_size: NA
v_call: TRBV29-1

cdr3_aa: CASSFRTGYTEAFF
cdr3_nt: TGTGCCAGCAGCTTTAGGACAGGGTACACTGAAGCTTTCTTT
j_call: TRBJ1-1
d_call: TRBD1
clone_size: once
v_call: TRBV13

cdr3_aa: CASSEKGLAGTTDTQYF
cdr3_nt: TGTGCCAGCAGCGAAAAGGGACTAGCGGGAACGACAGATACGCAGTATTTT
j_call: TRBJ2-3
d_call: TRBD2
clone_size: NA
v_call: TRBV9

cdr3_aa: CASSQDRTGRDTQYF
cdr3_nt: TGCGCCAGCAGCCAAGATAGAACTGGTCGAGATACGCAGTATTTT
j_call: TRBJ2-3
d_call: NA
clone_size: NA
v_call: TRBV4-3

cdr3_aa: CASSLAGKRNEQFF
cdr3_nt: TGTGCCAGCAGCTTAGCGGGGAAAAGGAATGAGCAGTTCTTC
j_call: TRBJ2-1
d_call: NA
clone_size: once
v_call: TRBV11-3